The clone carrying this T cell receptor beta chain has more than one count but fewer than ten. Its target is unknown. This entry belongs to a study of T cells in Graves' hyperthyroidism and ophthalmopathy. Authors of the study amplified TCR beta CDR3 regions from RNA transcripts. The study used the HTBI primer set for a first-round RT-PCR of the TCR CDR3. TCRdb recomputed calls from the multiplex PCR reads with MiXCR, one row per CDR3 protein. The data show fewer than 900,000 distinct CDR3 sequences, approximately 19% seen once. The study, taken as a whole, reports: Most thyroid clonotypes with frequency above 0.001 were detected in blood.

Participants, patients aged 18 to 65, had newly diagnosed hyperthyroidism with a duration under 2 months. The diagnoses drew upon clinical symptoms, serum thyroxine and TRAb, thyroid ultrasound and orbital computed tomography. This TCR was sampled from a woman in her 50s with Graves' hyperthyroidism that later progressed to Graves' ophthalmopathy. Material for sequencing was blood.

CDR3 sequence: CASSQDPRYNEQFF. In DNA, the CDR3 is TGTGCCAGCAGCCAAGATCCGCGATACAATGAGCAGTTCTTC. V usage is TRBV14 and J usage is TRBJ2-1; D not certain. This CDR3 spans 14 amino acids. Trimming took off 0 bases at V and 4 bases at J, with 7 bases between the two ends. Germline CDR1 reads SGHDN; CDR2 reads FVKESK.